This TCR beta chain comes out of a study of blood T cell repertoires in COVID-19. Across the study: The analysed material was cDNA or gDNA that came from T cells, B-cell-depleted T cells, or PBMCs.

Generated by immunoSEQ multiplex PCR, the TCRdb table keeps only in-frame clones and is missing some. This table holds a few hundred thousand clones, roughly 89% found once. Germline V gene lookup returns CDR1 MDHEN and CDR2 SYDVKM. V lost 5 bases, J lost 0 bases, and 3 bases stayed unmatched. This CDR3 comprises 14 residues. Clinical history as reported by participants underpinned cohort assignment. This chain uses TRBV28 with TRBJ1-1; 7 nucleotides line up with TRBD1. The TCR sequence derives from a man aged 18 to 30 with acute COVID-19. Sequenced sample: PBMCs or T cells enriched from blood (not recorded which). The CDR3 DNA is TGTGCCAGCAGTCACAGGGGAGTGAACACTGAAGCTTTCTTT. It codes for CASSHRGVNTEAFF.